Following are 26 T cell receptor beta chains from one sample sequenced in a study of T cells in Graves' hyperthyroidism and ophthalmopathy. Amplification yielded TCR beta CDR3 regions, with RNA transcripts as the source. Primed by the HTBI set, a first-round RT-PCR was run on the TCR CDR3. TCRdb redid the calling of the multiplex PCR reads with MiXCR, one entry per CDR3 protein. Among roughly 400,000 distinct CDR3 sequences, roughly 25% were seen once, and the ten largest hold 70% to 75%. The sequencing input was blood. All receptors derive from a man over 45 with Graves' hyperthyroidism.

This clonotype was observed a few times. The CDR3 loop reads CARSDRGTGDTQYF. In DNA, the CDR3 is TGTGCCAGATCGGACAGGGGCACGGGAGATACGCAGTATTTT. The chain recombines TRBV7-9 with TRBJ2-3, with 9 bases fitting TRBD1. The germline V gene encodes CDR1 SEHNR and CDR2 FQNEAQ (reference sequence). The J segment lost 5 bases and the V segment lost 9 bases, leaving 9 bases of the junction unmatched. There are 14 residues in the CDR3.

The V gene is TRBV12-3 or TRBV12-4, the J gene TRBJ2-1, with 12 positions matching TRBD2. This CDR3 region has 16 residues. The J segment lost 7 bases and the V segment lost 4 bases, leaving 8 bases of the junction unmatched. The CDR3 here is CASSSRTSGKRNEQFF. The CDR3 nucleotides are TGTGCCAGCAGTTCCCGGACTAGCGGGAAGCGGAATGAGCAGTTCTTC.

In its sample, this clonotype was seen once. The chain links TRBV19 to TRBJ1-6; 10 bases line up with TRBD1. With V trimmed by 6 bases and J by 6 bases, 2 bases remained unmatched. The CDR3 totals 14 residues. Germline V gene data show CDR1 as LNHDA and CDR2 as SQIVND (reference sequence). CDR3 in amino acids: CASRRDRGNSPLHF. In nucleotides, the CDR3 is TGTGCCAGTAGGAGGGACAGGGGTAATTCACCCCTCCACTTT.

In nucleotides, the CDR3 is TGTGCCAGCGAAAGGGGCCGGGACACTGAAGCTTTCTTT. This translates into CASERGRDTEAFF. The V gene is TRBV19, the J gene TRBJ1-1; D perhaps matches TRBD1 (5 bases). The CDR3 has 13 amino acids. Germline V gene sequence: CDR1 LNHDA, CDR2 SQIVND (reference sequence). V lost 9 bases and J lost 3, with 14 bases in between.

This clonotype appeared a few times. The CDR3 is CASMGEGQGGYEQYF. CDR3 coding DNA: TGTGCCAGTATGGGGGAGGGGCAGGGAGGATACGAGCAGTACTTC. The V and J genes are TRBV19 and TRBJ2-7; TRBD2 matches at 7 bases. CDR3 length equals 15 residues. V was clipped by 7 bases and J by 4 bases; unmatched bases: 13. From germline, CDR1 is LNHDA and CDR2 SQIVND (reference sequence).

The V call is TRBV9, the J call TRBJ2-3, with 7 bases identical to TRBD2. The germline gives CDR1 SGDLS, CDR2 YYNGEE. CDR3 length: 16 residues. V was clipped by 0 bases and J by 1 base; unmatched bases: 5. CDR3 in amino acids: CASSVGLSGGTDTQYF. CDR3 in DNA: TGTGCCAGCAGCGTAGGTCTGAGCGGGGGCACAGATACGCAGTATTTT.

This clonotype was seen only a few times. This chain connects TRBV6-1 to TRBJ2-7, with D possibly being TRBD1 (5 bases). Germline values: CDR1 MNHNS, CDR2 SASEGT. The CDR3 extends over 14 amino acids. V gave up 4 bases and J gave up 2 bases, with 12 bases separating them. The CDR3 region has the DNA TGTGCCAGCAGTGGACAGCCTCGGACCTACGAGCAGTACTTC. Protein: CASSGQPRTYEQYF.

This clonotype was seen a few times. The chain carries TRBV2 and TRBJ2-3; D gene unclear. CDR3 length equals 16 residues. V was cut by 6 bases and J by 2 bases, with 18 bases left in between. Germline-derived CDR1 and CDR2 are SNHLY and FYNNEI. CDR3 protein: CASRGTAQLLTDTQYF. CDR3 DNA sequence: TGTGCCAGCAGGGGAACCGCGCAATTACTCACAGATACGCAGTATTTT.

The rearrangement uses TRBV3-1 and TRBJ2-2; D uncertain. V was pared by 7 bases and J by 0 bases, with 9 bases between. Looked up from germline, CDR1 is LGHDT and CDR2 is YNNKEL (reference sequence). The CDR3 contains 14 residues. CDR3 amino acids: CASKVLPNTGELFF. The CDR3 DNA reads TGTGCCAGCAAAGTCCTGCCGAACACCGGGGAGCTGTTTTTT.

J is TRBJ2-3 and V is TRBV5-1, with D uncertain. Germline CDR1 and CDR2: SGHRS and YFSETQ. Trimming stripped 0 bases from V and 4 bases from J, with 12 bases between. The CDR3 runs to 15 residues. The CDR3 sequence is CASSLGGENADTQYF. CDR3 bases: TGCGCCAGCAGCTTGGGTGGGGAAAACGCAGATACGCAGTATTTT.

This clonotype was observed at least ten times. The gene calls are TRBV2 and TRBJ2-1; D perhaps matches TRBD1 (5 bases). The CDR3 runs to 14 residues. Trimming pared 5 bases from V and 8 bases from J, leaving 16 bases between. Germline CDR1 SNHLY, CDR2 FYNNEI. Here the CDR3 reads CASSPQGISDEQFF. In DNA form, the CDR3 reads TGTGCCAGCAGTCCTCAGGGTATATCTGATGAGCAGTTCTTC.

This clonotype showed up many times. V gene TRBV11-3 combines with J gene TRBJ2-3; the D is unclear. Trimming removed 1 base at V and 4 bases at J, with 6 bases between. The CDR3 covers 13 residues. Per germline, CDR1 SGHNT and CDR2 YENEEA. The CDR3 reads CASSLGPPDTQYF. The CDR3 nucleotides read TGTGCCAGCAGCTTAGGCCCCCCAGATACGCAGTATTTT.

This clonotype was picked up a small number of times. The gene calls are TRBV5-1 and TRBJ2-3; 11 bases align to TRBD2. Germline CDR1 reads SGHRS; CDR2 reads YFSETQ. J gave up 2 bases and V 4 bases, and 6 bases lay outside the gene matches. The CDR3 runs 16 residues. The CDR3 loop is CASSQGLAEITDTQYF. The DNA for the CDR3 is TGCGCCAGCAGCCAGGGACTAGCGGAAATCACAGATACGCAGTATTTT.

This clonotype was observed a handful of times. The J gene is TRBJ2-1, the V gene TRBV5-1; D gene unclear. CDR1 and CDR2 from the germline V gene are SGHRS and YFSETQ. V was shortened by 1 base and J by 0 bases, with 2 bases between the two germline ends. The length of the CDR3 is 13 residues. The CDR3 region has the DNA TGCGCCAGCAGCTTGATCTCCTACAATGAGCAGTTCTTC. Translating gives CASSLISYNEQFF.

This clonotype has only a few counts. The chain carries TRBV20-1 and TRBJ2-5; the match to TRBD1 covers 7 bases. Germline CDR1 and CDR2: DFQATT and SNEGSKA (reference sequence). This CDR3 has 13 amino acids. Trimming at V came to 7 bases and at J to 1 base, leaving 6 bases not matched to a gene. The CDR3 DNA follows: TGCAGTGGGGCTCCAGGGGGCCAAGAGACCCAGTACTTC. Its translation is CSGAPGGQETQYF.

This clonotype occurred many times. This sequence joins TRBV28 and TRBJ1-1; D ambiguous. CDR1 is MDHEN, CDR2 SYDVKM, per germline. The CDR3 is made up of 10 amino acids. V shed 2 bases and J shed 7 bases, with 2 bases lying between them. CDR3 DNA: TGTGCCAGCAGTTTAAATGAAGCTTTCTTT. Protein sequence: CASSLNEAFF.

This clonotype was seen more than once but under ten times. At one end the junction does not follow the germline gene, possibly because of a read error. The V call is TRBV7-7, the J call TRBJ2-3; 7 bases match TRBD2. This CDR3 is 14 amino acids long. Germline-derived CDR1 and CDR2 are SSHAT and FNYEAQ (reference sequence). DNA for the CDR3: TGTGCTAGCAGCTCGGGACTAAGCACAGATACGCAGTATTTT. Translating gives CASSSGLSTDTQYF.

This clonotype has only one observation. The V gene is TRBV29-1, the J gene TRBJ2-3; 8 bases map to TRBD2. Trimming cost V 5 bases and J 6 bases; bases outside gene matches: 22. The CDR3 length is 18 residues. Germline-derived CDR1 and CDR2 are SQVTM and ANQGSEA. The CDR3 spells CSVKRYQWERESPDTQYF. The DNA for the CDR3 is TGCAGCGTTAAACGCTACCAGTGGGAGCGGGAGTCTCCCGATACGCAGTATTTT.

The table lists this clonotype with a few counts. The gene calls are TRBV20-1 and TRBJ1-5; D perhaps matches TRBD1 (5 bases). V was cut by 6 bases and J by 9 bases, with 21 bases left in between. The CDR3 runs 14 residues. Germline V gives CDR1 DFQATT, CDR2 SNEGSKA (reference sequence). The CDR3 sequence: CSATSGPGIGPQHF. The DNA for the CDR3 is TGCAGTGCAACTTCGGGGCCAGGAATAGGGCCCCAGCATTTT.

V gene TRBV20-1 combines with J gene TRBJ2-3; D gene ambiguous. Trimming stripped 8 bases from V and 0 bases from J, with 12 bases between. The germline gives CDR1 DFQATT, CDR2 SNEGSKA (reference sequence). The CDR3 extends over 13 amino acids. The chain's CDR3 is CSTASPSTDTQYF. The CDR3 coding sequence is TGCAGTACTGCCTCCCCTAGCACAGATACGCAGTATTTT.

The chain uses TRBV9 and TRBJ2-5; the match to TRBD2 covers 7 bases. CDR3 length: 14 residues. Germline V lookup: CDR1 SGDLS, CDR2 YYNGEE. J was trimmed by 5 bases and V by 4 bases; bases with no gene match: 8. The CDR3 is CASSPRTRSETQYF. For the CDR3, the DNA is TGTGCCAGCAGCCCAAGGACTAGAAGCGAGACCCAGTACTTC.

The chain couples TRBV15 to TRBJ1-2; tentatively, D is TRBD1 (5 bases). The germline V and J ends were trimmed by 0 bases and 2 bases, with 13 bases remaining between them. CDR1 and CDR2 from the germline V gene are LNHNV and YYDKDF (reference sequence). This CDR3 contains 16 residues. CDR3 in DNA: TGTGCCACCAGCAGAGATCCCCGGGACTGGAACTATGGCTACACCTTC. Amino acids: CATSRDPRDWNYGYTF.

This clonotype showed up many times. This rearrangement joins TRBV20-1 to TRBJ2-3; D may be TRBD2 (7 bases). The V gene lost 0 bases and the J gene lost 3 bases, with 10 bases spanning the gap. Germline CDR1 DFQATT, CDR2 SNEGSKA (reference sequence). This CDR3 comprises 14 residues. CDR3 region: CSAREGRGTDTQYF. CDR3 nucleotide sequence: TGCAGTGCTAGAGAGGGGAGGGGGACAGATACGCAGTATTTT.

The chain carries TRBV6-1 and TRBJ2-6; 8 positions agree with TRBD1. Trimming at V came to 8 bases and at J to 0 bases, leaving 9 bases not matched to a gene. In germline, CDR1 is MNHNS, CDR2 SASEGT. This CDR3 contains 17 residues. The CDR3 spells CASGRQGTFSGANVLTF. CDR3 coding DNA: TGTGCCAGCGGGAGACAGGGGACCTTCTCTGGGGCCAACGTCCTGACTTTC.

The sample holds a few counts of this clonotype. The rearrangement links TRBV3-1 to TRBJ2-5, with 7 bases identical to TRBD1. Germline lookup yields CDR1 LGHDT and CDR2 YNNKEL (reference sequence). The CDR3 is 15 amino acids. Trimming removed 5 bases from V and 2 bases from J; junction bases left unmatched: 8. The CDR3 sequence is CASSDRTGLQETQYF. The CDR3 coding sequence is TGTGCCAGCAGCGATCGGACAGGACTTCAAGAGACCCAGTACTTC.

This clonotype was observed a few times. The V call is TRBV11-1, the J call TRBJ1-3; no reliable D call. Trimming took 1 base from V and 0 from J, leaving 7 bases between them. Germline V gene data show CDR1 as SGHAT and CDR2 as FQDESV (reference sequence). The CDR3 spans 15 residues. The CDR3 loop is CASSLDWSSGNTIYF. The CDR3 DNA reads as TGTGCCAGCAGCTTAGACTGGAGCTCTGGAAACACCATATATTTT.